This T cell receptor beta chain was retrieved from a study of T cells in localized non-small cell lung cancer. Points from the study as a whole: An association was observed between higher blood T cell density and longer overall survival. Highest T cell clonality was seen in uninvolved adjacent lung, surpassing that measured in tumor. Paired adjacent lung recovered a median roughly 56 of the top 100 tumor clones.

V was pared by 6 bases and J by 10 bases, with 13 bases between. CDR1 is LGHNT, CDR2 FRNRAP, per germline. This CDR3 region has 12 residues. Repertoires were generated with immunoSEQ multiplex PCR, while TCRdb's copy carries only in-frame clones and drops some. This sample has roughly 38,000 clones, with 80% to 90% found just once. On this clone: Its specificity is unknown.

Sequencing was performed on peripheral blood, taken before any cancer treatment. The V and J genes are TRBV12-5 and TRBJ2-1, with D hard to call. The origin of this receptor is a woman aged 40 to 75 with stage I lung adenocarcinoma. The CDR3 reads CASGTSMTEQFF. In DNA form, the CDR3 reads TGTGCTAGTGGGACGTCGATGACAGAGCAGTTCTTC. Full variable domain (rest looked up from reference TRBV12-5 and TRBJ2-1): DARVTQTPRHKVTEMGQEVTMRCQPILGHNTVFWYRQTMMQGLELLAYFRNRAPLDDSGMPKDRFSAEMPDATLATLKIQPSEPRDSAVYFCASGTSMTEQFFGPGTRLTVL.